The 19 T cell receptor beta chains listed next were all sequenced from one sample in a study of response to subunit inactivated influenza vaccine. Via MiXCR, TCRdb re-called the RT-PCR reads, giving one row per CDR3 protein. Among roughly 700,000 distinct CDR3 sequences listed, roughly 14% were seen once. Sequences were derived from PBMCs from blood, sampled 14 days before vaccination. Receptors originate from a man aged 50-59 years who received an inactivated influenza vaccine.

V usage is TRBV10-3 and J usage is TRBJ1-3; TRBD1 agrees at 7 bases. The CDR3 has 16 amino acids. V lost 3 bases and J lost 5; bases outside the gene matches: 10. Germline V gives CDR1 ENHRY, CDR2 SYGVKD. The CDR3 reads CAISDAPQGMRNTIYF. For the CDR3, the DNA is TGTGCCATCAGTGATGCCCCACAGGGGATGAGAAACACCATATATTTT.

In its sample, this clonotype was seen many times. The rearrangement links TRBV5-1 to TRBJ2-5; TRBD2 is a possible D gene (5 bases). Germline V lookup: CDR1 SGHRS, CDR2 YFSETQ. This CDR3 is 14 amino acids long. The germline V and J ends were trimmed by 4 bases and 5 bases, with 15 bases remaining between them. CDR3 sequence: CASSPEPTGETQYF. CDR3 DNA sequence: TGCGCCAGCAGCCCGGAACCTACGGGGGAGACCCAGTACTTC.

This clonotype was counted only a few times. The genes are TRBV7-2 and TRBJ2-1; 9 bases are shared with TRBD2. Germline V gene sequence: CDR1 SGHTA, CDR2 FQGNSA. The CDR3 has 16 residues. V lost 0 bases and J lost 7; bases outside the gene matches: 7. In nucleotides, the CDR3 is TGTGCCAGCAGCTTAGCCGGCGGGGGGGCCGGAAATGAGCAGTTCTTC. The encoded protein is CASSLAGGGAGNEQFF.

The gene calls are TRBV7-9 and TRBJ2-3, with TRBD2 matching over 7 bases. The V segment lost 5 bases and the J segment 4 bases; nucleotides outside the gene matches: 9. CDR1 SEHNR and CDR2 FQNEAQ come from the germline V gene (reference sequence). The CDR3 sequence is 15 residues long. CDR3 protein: CASSPSVGGADTQYF. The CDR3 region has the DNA TGTGCCAGCAGCCCTTCGGTGGGGGGGGCAGATACGCAGTATTTT.

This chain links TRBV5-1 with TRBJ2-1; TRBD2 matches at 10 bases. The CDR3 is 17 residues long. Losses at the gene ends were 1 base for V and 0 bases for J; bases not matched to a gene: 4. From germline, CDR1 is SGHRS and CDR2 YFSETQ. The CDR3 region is CASSLIAGGRSYNEQFF. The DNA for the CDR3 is TGCGCCAGCAGCTTGATAGCGGGGGGACGCTCCTACAATGAGCAGTTCTTC.

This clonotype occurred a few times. CDR3: CASSRWGYHEQYF. The CDR3 DNA follows: TGTGCCAGCAGCCGATGGGGGTACCACGAGCAGTACTTC. The chain joins TRBV6-2 or TRBV6-3 to TRBJ2-7; D is perhaps TRBD1 or TRBD2 (5 bases each). This CDR3 spans 13 amino acids. In germline, CDR1 is MNHEY, CDR2 SVGEGT. With 6 bases removed from V and 5 bases from J, the gap between germline ends came to 14 bases.

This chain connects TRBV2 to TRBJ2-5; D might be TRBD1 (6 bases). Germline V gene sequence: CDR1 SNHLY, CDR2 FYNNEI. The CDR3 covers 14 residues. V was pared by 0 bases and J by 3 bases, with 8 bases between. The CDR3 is CASSEAHREETQYF. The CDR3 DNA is TGTGCCAGCAGTGAAGCGCACAGGGAAGAGACCCAGTACTTC.

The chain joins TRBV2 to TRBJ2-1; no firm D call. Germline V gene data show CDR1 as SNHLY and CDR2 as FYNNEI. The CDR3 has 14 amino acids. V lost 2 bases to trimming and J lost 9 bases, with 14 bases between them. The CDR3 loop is CASSERTSQSEQFF. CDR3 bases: TGTGCCAGCAGTGAACGTACTTCCCAGAGTGAGCAGTTCTTC. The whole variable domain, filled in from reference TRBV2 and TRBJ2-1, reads EPEVTQTPSHQVTQMGQEVILRCVPISNHLYFYWYRQILGQKVEFLVSFYNNEISEKSEIFDDQFSVERPDGSNFTLKIRSTKLEDSAMYFCASSERTSQSEQFFGPGTRLTVL.

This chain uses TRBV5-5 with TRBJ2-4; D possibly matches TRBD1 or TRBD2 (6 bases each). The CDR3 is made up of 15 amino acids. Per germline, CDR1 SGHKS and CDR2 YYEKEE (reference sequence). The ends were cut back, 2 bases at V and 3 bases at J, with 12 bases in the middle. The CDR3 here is CASSLGGPRKNIQYF. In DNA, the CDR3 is TGTGCCAGCAGCTTAGGGGGGCCTCGCAAAAACATTCAGTACTTC.

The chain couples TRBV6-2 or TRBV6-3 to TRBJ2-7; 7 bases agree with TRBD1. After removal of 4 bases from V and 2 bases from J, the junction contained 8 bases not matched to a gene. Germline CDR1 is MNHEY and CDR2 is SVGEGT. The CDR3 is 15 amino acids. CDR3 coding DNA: TGTGCCAGCAGTTTAGACAGGGTTGGAACCTACGAGCAGTACTTC. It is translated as CASSLDRVGTYEQYF.

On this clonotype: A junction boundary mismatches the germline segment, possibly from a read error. For the CDR3, the DNA is TGTGCCAGCAGCTTCAGGCAGTCCGGCGAGCACTACTTC. It yields the protein CASSFRQSGEHYF. The chain joins TRBV7-2 to TRBJ2-7, with D hard to call. The CDR3 contains 13 residues. The germline gives CDR1 SGHTA, CDR2 FQGNSA.

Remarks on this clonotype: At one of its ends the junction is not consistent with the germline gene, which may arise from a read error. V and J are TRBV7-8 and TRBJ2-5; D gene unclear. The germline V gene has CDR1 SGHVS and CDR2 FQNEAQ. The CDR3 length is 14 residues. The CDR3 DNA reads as TGTTCCAGCAGCCAACAGAGTACCCAAGAGACCCAGTACTTC. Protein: CSSSQQSTQETQYF.

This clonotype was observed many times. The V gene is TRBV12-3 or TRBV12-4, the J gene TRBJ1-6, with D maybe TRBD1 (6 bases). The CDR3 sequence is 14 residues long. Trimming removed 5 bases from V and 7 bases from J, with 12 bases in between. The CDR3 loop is CASSHRVENSPLHF. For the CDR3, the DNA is TGTGCCAGCAGTCACAGGGTGGAAAATTCACCCCTCCACTTT.

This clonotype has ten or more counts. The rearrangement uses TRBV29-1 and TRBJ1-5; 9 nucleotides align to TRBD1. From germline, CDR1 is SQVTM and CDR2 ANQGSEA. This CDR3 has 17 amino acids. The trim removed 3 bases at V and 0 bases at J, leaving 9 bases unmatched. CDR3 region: CSVERTGAQYSNQPQHF. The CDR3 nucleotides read TGCAGCGTTGAGCGGACAGGGGCCCAATATAGCAATCAGCCCCAGCATTTT.

CDR3 bases: TGTGCCAGCGGTACTAGCGGGAGGGCCTCGGGAGAGCAGTTCTTC. This gives the protein CASGTSGRASGEQFF. The chain is built from TRBV7-2 and TRBJ2-1; 13 bases are a match to TRBD2. Looked up from germline, CDR1 is SGHTA and CDR2 is FQGNSA. CDR3 size: 15 residues. Trimming removed 8 bases from V and 10 bases from J; junction bases left unmatched: 11.

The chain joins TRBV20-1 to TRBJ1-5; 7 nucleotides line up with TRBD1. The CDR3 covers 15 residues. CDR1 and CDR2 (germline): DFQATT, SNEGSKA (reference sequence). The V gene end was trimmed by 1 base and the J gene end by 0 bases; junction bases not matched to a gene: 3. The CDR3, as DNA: TGCAGTGCTAGAGGACAGGGTCATAGCAATCAGCCCCAGCATTTT. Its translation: CSARGQGHSNQPQHF.

In DNA form, the CDR3 reads TGTGCCAGCAGCCAAGATGCACCTAACTCTAGGAGTTATGGCTACACCTTC. This encodes CASSQDAPNSRSYGYTF. V gene TRBV4-2 combines with J gene TRBJ1-2; D gene uncertain. Looked up from germline, CDR1 is LGHNA and CDR2 is YNFKEQ. The CDR3 has 17 amino acids. The ends were cut back, 0 bases at V and 5 bases at J, with 19 bases in the middle.

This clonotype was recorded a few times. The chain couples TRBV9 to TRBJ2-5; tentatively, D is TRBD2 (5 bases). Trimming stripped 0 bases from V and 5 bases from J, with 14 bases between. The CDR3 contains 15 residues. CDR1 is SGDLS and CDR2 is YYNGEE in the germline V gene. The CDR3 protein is CASSVGAGTRETQYF. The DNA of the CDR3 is TGTGCCAGCAGCGTAGGAGCTGGAACTAGGGAGACCCAGTACTTC.

The CDR3 is CASSPPVTGDNTGELFF. The DNA of the CDR3 is TGCGCCAGCAGCCCTCCGGTGACAGGGGACAACACCGGGGAGCTGTTTTTT. The rearrangement uses TRBV5-1 and TRBJ2-2, with 8 bases that match TRBD1. J lost 2 bases, V lost 4 bases, and 10 bases had no gene match. Germline V gives CDR1 SGHRS, CDR2 YFSETQ. CDR3 length equals 17 residues.